The sample holds one count of the clone carrying this T cell receptor beta chain. Unsorted PBMC DNA went through sequencing on ten immunoSEQ deep assay plates. Assay: immunoSEQ multiplex PCR; the TCRdb copy retains only in-frame clones and omits some. The top ten clones hold roughly 12% of a sample with about 450,000 clones, 65% to 80% of them seen once. Adult donors, all healthy and HIV-negative, had no recent acute infections or vaccinations. The data originate from a study of shared clonotypes between healthy human individuals. The CDR3 contains 18 residues. J was trimmed by 3 bases and V by 4 bases; bases with no gene match: 14. CDR1 and CDR2 from the germline V gene are LNHDA and SQIVND (reference sequence).

Sequences were obtained from PBMCs. This chain links TRBV19 with TRBJ2-7, with TRBD1 matching 11 bases. The clonotype was recovered from a woman between 40 and 55 years old in good health. Some clones in this sample may be carry-over from other donors' samples. CDR3 bases: TGTGCCAGTAGTAACCGGGACAGGGGGAGAGAGACCCACTACGAGCAGTACTTC. Its translation: CASSNRDRGRETHYEQYF.